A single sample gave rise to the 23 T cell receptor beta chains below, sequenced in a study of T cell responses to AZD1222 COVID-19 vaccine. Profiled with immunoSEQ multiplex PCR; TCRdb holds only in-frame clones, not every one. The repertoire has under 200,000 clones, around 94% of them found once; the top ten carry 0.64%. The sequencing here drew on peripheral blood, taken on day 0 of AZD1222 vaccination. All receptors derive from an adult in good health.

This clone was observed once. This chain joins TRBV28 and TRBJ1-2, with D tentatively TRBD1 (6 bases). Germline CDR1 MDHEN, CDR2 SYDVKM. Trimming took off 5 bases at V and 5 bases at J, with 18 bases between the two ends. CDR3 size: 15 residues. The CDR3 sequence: CASSPGTKGSYGYTF. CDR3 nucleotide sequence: TGTGCCAGCAGTCCGGGGACAAAAGGAAGTTATGGCTACACCTTC.

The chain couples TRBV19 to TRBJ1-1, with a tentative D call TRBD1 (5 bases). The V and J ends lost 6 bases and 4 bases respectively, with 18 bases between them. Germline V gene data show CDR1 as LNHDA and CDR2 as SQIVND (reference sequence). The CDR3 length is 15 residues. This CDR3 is CASSSYQGLSTEAFF. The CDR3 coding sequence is TGTGCCAGTAGCTCCTACCAGGGTTTGAGCACTGAAGCTTTCTTT.

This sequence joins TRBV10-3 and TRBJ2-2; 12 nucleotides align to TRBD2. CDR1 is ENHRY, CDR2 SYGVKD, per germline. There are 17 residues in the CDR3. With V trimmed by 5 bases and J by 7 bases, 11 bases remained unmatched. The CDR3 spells CAISFTTSGSGGGELFF. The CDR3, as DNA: TGTGCCATCAGTTTTACGACTAGCGGGAGCGGGGGCGGGGAGCTGTTTTTT.

This CDR3 reads CASRLSGRGWNEQFF. The CDR3 DNA reads TGTGCCAGCAGGTTAAGCGGGAGAGGATGGAATGAGCAGTTCTTC. This sequence joins TRBV5-5 and TRBJ2-1; TRBD2 aligns across 8 bases. The CDR3 consists of 15 residues. The germline V gene has CDR1 SGHKS and CDR2 YYEKEE (reference sequence). Unmatched junction bases numbered 11, after V lost 5 bases and J lost 7 bases.

In DNA, the CDR3 is TGCGCCAGCAGAGCCACGACCCAAAGGGATTCACCCCTCCACTTT. The encoded protein is CASRATTQRDSPLHF. V is TRBV4-1 and J is TRBJ1-6; D not certain. The CDR3 has 15 amino acids. Germline CDR1 MGHRA, CDR2 YSYEKL. Trimming pared 6 bases from V and 8 bases from J, leaving 17 bases between.

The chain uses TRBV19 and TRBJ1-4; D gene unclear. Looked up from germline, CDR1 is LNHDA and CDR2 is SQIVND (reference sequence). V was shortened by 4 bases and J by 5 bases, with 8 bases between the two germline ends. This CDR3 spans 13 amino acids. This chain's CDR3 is CASSSGWNEKLFF. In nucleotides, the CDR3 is TGTGCCAGTAGTAGCGGATGGAATGAAAAACTGTTTTTT.

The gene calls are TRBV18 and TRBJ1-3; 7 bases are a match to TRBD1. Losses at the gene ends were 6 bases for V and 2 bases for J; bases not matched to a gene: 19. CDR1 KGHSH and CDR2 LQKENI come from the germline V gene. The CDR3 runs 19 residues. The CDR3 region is CASSPYLGQNGLPGNTIYF. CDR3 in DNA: TGTGCCAGCTCCCCTTACCTGGGACAGAACGGGTTGCCTGGAAACACCATATATTTT.

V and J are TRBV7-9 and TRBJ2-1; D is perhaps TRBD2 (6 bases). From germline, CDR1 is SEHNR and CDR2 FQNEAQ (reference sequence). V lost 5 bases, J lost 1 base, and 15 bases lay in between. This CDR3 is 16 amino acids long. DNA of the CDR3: TGTGCCAGCAGCCCCCGTGGGGGGTGGTCCTACAATGAGCAGTTCTTC. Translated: CASSPRGGWSYNEQFF.

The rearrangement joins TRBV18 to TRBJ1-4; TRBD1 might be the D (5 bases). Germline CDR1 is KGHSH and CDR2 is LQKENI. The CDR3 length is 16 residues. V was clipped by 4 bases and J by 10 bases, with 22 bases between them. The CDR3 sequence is CASSLPGFGGDGKLFF. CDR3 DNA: TGTGCCAGCTCACTCCCGGGTTTTGGAGGGGATGGAAAACTGTTTTTT.

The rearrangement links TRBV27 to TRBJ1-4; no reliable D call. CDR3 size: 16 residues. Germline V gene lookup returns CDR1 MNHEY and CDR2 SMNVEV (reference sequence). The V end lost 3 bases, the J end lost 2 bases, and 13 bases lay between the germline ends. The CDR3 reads CASSFSPFGTNEKLFF. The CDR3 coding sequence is TGTGCCAGCAGTTTTTCTCCGTTTGGGACTAATGAAAAACTGTTTTTT.

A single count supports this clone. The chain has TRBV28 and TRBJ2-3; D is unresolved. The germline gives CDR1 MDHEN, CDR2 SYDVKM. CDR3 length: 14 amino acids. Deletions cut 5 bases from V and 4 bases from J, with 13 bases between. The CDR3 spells CASSLDKMADTQYF. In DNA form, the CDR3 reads TGTGCCAGCAGTCTAGATAAAATGGCAGATACGCAGTATTTT.

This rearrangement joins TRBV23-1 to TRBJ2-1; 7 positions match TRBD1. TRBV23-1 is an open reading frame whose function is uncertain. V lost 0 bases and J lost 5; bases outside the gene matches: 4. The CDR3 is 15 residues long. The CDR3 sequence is CASSQSTGKDNEQFF. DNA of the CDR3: TGCGCCAGCAGTCAATCGACAGGGAAGGACAATGAGCAGTTCTTC.

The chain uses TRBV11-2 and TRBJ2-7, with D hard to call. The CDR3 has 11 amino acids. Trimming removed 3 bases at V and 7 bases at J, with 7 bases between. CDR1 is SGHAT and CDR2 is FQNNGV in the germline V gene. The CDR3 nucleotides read TGTGCCAGCAGCTTGGGAAGTGAGCAGTACTTC. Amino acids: CASSLGSEQYF.

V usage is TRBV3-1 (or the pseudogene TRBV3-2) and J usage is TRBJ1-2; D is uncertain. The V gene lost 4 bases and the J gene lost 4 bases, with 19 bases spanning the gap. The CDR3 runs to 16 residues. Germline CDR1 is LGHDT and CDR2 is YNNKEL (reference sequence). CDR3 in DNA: TGTGCCAGCAGCCCGCGGACCTCTCGGGCGATCTATGGCTACACCTTC. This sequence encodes CASSPRTSRAIYGYTF.

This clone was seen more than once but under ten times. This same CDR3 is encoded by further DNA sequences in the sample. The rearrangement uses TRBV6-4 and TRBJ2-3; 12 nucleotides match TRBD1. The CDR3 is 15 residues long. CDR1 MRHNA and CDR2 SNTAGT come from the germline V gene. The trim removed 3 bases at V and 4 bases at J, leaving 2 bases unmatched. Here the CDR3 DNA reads TGTGCCAGCAGTGATGGGACAGGGGGCGCAGATACGCAGTATTTT. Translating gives CASSDGTGGADTQYF.

The CDR3 bases are TGTGCCAGCAGCGTAGCTCCGACGGGAGGACGAGGAGCGCAGTATTTT. It translates to CASSVAPTGGRGAQYF. The gene calls are TRBV9 and TRBJ2-3; 7 nucleotides match TRBD2. Germline lookup yields CDR1 SGDLS and CDR2 YYNGEE. V lost 0 bases to trimming and J lost 10 bases; unmatched junction nucleotides: 14. The CDR3 is made up of 16 amino acids.

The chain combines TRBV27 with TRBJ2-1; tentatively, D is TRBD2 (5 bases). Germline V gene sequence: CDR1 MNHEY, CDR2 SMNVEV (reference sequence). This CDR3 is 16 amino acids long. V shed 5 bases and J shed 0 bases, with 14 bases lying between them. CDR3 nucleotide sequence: TGTGCCAGCAGTAGGAGTAGCGCTAGCTCCTACAATGAGCAGTTCTTC. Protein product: CASSRSSASSYNEQFF.

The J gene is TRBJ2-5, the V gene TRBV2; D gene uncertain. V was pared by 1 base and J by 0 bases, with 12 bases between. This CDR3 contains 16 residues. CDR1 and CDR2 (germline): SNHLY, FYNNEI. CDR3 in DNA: TGTGCCAGCAGTGAAGATTGGTCGGTGAACCAAGAGACCCAGTACTTC. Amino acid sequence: CASSEDWSVNQETQYF.

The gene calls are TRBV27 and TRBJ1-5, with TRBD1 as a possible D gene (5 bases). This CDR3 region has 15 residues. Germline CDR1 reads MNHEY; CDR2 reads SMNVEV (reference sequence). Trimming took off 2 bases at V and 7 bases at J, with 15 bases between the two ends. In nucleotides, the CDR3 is TGTGCCAGCAGTTTACAAGGGGTAAGATCCCAGCCCCAGCATTTT. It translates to CASSLQGVRSQPQHF.

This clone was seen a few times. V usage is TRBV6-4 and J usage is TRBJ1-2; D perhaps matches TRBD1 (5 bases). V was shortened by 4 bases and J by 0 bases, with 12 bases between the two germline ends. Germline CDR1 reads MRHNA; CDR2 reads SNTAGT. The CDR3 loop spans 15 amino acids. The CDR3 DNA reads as TGTGCCAGCAGTGTGGATAGGACATCTAACTATGGCTACACCTTC. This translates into CASSVDRTSNYGYTF.

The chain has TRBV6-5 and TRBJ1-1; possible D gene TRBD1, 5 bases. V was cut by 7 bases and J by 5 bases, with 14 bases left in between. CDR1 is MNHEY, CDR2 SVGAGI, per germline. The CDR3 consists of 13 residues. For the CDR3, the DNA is TGTGCCAGCACTCCTGGGGCGGGAACTGAAGCTTTCTTT. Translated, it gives CASTPGAGTEAFF.

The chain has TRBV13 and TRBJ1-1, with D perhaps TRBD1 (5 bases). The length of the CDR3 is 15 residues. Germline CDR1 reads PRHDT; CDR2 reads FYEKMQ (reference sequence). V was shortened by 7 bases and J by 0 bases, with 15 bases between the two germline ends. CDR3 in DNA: TGTGCCAGCATCAGATTAGGGGAAGTGAACACTGAAGCTTTCTTT. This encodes CASIRLGEVNTEAFF.

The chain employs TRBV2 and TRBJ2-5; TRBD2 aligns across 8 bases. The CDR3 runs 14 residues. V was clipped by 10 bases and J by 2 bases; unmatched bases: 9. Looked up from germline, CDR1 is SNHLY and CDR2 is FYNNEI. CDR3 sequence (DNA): TGTGCCATCGGTTCGGGAGGGCGGCAAGAGACCCAGTACTTC. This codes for CAIGSGGRQETQYF.